Presented here are 5 T cell receptor beta chains from one specimen sequenced in a study of blood T cell repertoires in COVID-19 (TCRdb year 2020). Receptors were amplified or captured by the immunoSEQ multiplex PCR assay. TCRdb took over this immuneACCESS table, retaining in-frame rearrangements with V and J assigned. Such tables are incomplete; in checked studies, under half of the missing clones stem from an unresolved V gene, and the remainder is unexplained. For this sample there are about 13,000 clones; approximately 90% appear just once. The top ten clones comprise 14% of the sample. The source material was peripheral blood. Receptors originate from a human donor in a cohort sampled during active COVID-19.

The V gene is TRBV7-2, the J gene TRBJ1-4; TRBD1 agrees at 12 bases. The germline gives CDR1 SGHTA, CDR2 FQGNSA. V dropped 5 bases and J dropped 7; count of bases not matched to a gene: 5. The CDR3 spans 15 residues. The CDR3 DNA reads TGTGCCAGCAGCCCCCGGGACAGGGGGCCTGAAAAACTGTTTTTT. Translated: CASSPRDRGPEKLFF.

J is TRBJ2-3 and V is TRBV24-1, with a possible D match to TRBD2 (5 bases). The CDR3 has 14 amino acids. CDR1 and CDR2 from the germline V gene are KGHDR and SFDVKD. Trimming left V 2 bases short and J 10 bases short, with 15 bases between. The CDR3 DNA sequence: TGTGCCACCAGTGATTCGACCTCCGGGATCGCGCAGTATTTT. Protein sequence: CATSDSTSGIAQYF.

The chain uses TRBV25-1 and TRBJ2-7, with D hard to call. CDR1 MGHDK and CDR2 SYGVNS come from the germline V gene. Trimming left V 5 bases short and J 1 base short, with 3 bases between. CDR3 length: 11 residues. The CDR3 reads CASSPSYEQYF. Written as DNA, the CDR3 is TGTGCCAGCAGTCCTTCCTACGAGCAGTACTTC.

This chain uses TRBV20-1 with TRBJ1-1; D unresolved. The CDR3 is 12 amino acids. Germline V gene lookup returns CDR1 DFQATT and CDR2 SNEGSKA (reference sequence). The ends were cut back, 3 bases at V and 6 bases at J, with 11 bases in the middle. CDR3 DNA: TGCAGTGCTAGTAGGAGGGTCCCTGAAGCTTTCTTT. This codes for CSASRRVPEAFF.

This chain uses TRBV6-6 with TRBJ1-5, with unresolved D. Germline values: CDR1 MNHNY, CDR2 SVGAGI (reference sequence). CDR3 length: 12 residues. V gave up 4 bases and J gave up 13 bases, with 14 bases separating them. This CDR3 is CASSSAGFGQHF. The CDR3 DNA is TGTGCCAGCAGTTCGGCGGGGTTCGGGCAGCATTTT.